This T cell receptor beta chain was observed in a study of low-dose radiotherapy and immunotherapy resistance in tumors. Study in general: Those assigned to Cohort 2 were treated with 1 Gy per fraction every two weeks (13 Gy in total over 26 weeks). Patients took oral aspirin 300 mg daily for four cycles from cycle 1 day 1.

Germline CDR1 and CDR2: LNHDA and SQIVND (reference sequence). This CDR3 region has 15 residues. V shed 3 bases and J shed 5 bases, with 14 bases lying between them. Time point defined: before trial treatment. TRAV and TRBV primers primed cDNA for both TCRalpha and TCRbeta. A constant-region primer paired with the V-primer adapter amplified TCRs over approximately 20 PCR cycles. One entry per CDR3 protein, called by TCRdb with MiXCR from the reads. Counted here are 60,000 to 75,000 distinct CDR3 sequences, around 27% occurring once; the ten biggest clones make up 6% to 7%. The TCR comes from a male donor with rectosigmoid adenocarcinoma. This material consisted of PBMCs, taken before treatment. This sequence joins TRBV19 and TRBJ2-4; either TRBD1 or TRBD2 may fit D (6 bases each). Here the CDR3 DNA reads TGTGCCAGTAGTATGTGGGGGGCCCGCCAAAACATTCAGTACTTC. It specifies CASSMWGARQNIQYF.